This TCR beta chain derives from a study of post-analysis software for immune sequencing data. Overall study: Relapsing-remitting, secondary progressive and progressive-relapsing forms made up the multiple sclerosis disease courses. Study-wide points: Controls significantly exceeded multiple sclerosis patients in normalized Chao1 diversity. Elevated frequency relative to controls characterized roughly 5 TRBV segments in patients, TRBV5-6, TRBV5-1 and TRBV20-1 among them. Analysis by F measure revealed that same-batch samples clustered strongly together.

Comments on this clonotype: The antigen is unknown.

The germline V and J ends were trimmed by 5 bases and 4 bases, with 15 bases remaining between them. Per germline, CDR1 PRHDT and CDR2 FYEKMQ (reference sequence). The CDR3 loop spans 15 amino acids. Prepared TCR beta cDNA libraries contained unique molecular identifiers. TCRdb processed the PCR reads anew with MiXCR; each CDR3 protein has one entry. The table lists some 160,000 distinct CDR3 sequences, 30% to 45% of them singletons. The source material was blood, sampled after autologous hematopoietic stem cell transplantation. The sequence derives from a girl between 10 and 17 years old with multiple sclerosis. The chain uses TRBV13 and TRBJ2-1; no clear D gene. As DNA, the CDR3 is TGTGCCAGCAGCCCCCCCGCGGAGATGTACAATGAGCAGTTCTTC. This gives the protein CASSPPAEMYNEQFF.